The clone carrying this T cell receptor beta chain was counted at least ten times. Its antigen is still unknown. The data are from a study of T cells in Graves' hyperthyroidism and ophthalmopathy. Across the study: Peripheral blood collection took place at initial diagnosis, before any treatment. The study, taken as a whole, reports: Before onset, by a median of about seven months, the model predicted ophthalmopathy.

The germline V gene encodes CDR1 SNHLY and CDR2 FYNNEI. V shed 8 bases and J 0 bases; nucleotides not matched to a gene: 4. The CDR3 loop spans 14 amino acids. A lack of ophthalmopathy progression within 18 months defined stable Graves' hyperthyroidism. PBMCs were derived from about 10 ml fresh peripheral blood. From RNA transcripts, TCR beta CDR3 regions were amplified. HTBI primers were used for first-round RT-PCR of the TCR CDR3. TCRdb re-derived calls from the multiplex PCR reads in MiXCR, one entry per CDR3 protein. This table holds some 500,000 distinct CDR3 sequences, around 14% found once. This sequence joins TRBV2 and TRBJ2-1; 7 nucleotides match TRBD2. The sequence was obtained from a woman aged 18-29 years with Graves' hyperthyroidism. The sequenced sample consisted of blood. The DNA of the CDR3 is TGTGCCAGCGGGGGACTATCCTCCTACAATGAGCAGTTCTTC. Protein: CASGGLSSYNEQFF.